These 3 T cell receptor beta chains were all obtained from the same sample, sequenced in a study of shared clonotypes between healthy human individuals (dated by TCRdb to the early 2020s). Library preparation was by the immunoSEQ multiplex PCR assay. TCRdb took over this immuneACCESS table, retaining in-frame rearrangements with V and J assigned. Such tables are incomplete; in checked studies, under half of the missing clones stem from an unresolved V gene, and the remainder is unexplained. The sample profile shows some 530,000 clones; over 70% of them were found once. The top ten clones comprise about an eighth of the sample. Sequences were obtained from PBMCs. These receptors were obtained from a woman in her thirties or forties in good health. Some clones in this sample may be carry-over from other donors' samples.

The chain recombines TRBV11-2 with TRBJ1-2; 8 nucleotides line up with TRBD1. In germline, CDR1 is SGHAT, CDR2 FQNNGV. Germline trimming cut 5 bases from V and 7 bases from J; bases unmatched to any gene: 15. CDR3 length: 16 amino acids. The CDR3 here is CASSPEGYRGVSGYTF. In DNA, the CDR3 is TGTGCCAGCAGCCCAGAGGGGTACAGGGGGGTCTCTGGCTACACCTTC.

This clone was detected many times. This chain uses TRBV9 with TRBJ1-2; no clear D. CDR3 length equals 14 residues. The V end was cut by 3 bases, the J end by 0 bases, with 9 bases between. The germline V gene encodes CDR1 SGDLS and CDR2 YYNGEE. CDR3 bases: TGTGCCAGCAGCGACCCAACAGCTAACTATGGCTACACCTTC. Protein product: CASSDPTANYGYTF.

The chain has TRBV11-3 and TRBJ1-2, with D unclear. Trimming cost V 0 bases and J 8 bases, with 13 bases left between them. The length of the CDR3 is 14 residues. The V gene's germline CDR1 is SGHNT and CDR2 YENEEA. The CDR3, as DNA: TGTGCCAGCAGCTTAGATCCCACCGGAAGAGGCTACACCTTC. As protein: CASSLDPTGRGYTF.